A selection of T cell receptor beta chains follows, all from one sample in a study of blood T cell repertoires in COVID-19. TCRdb keeps only in-frame clones here, not all; method: immunoSEQ multiplex PCR. The sample shows about 200,000 clones, 70% to 90% of them seen only once. The sample consisted of peripheral blood. These receptors were collected from a woman of 80 years or more with acute or convalescent COVID-19. The CDR3 runs from the conserved cysteine through the conserved F or W. D genes are given only for firm matches. Size values are once, few and many counts, or a class for expanded clones, and some rows have none.

NA	TRBV7-9	TRBJ2-7	TRBD2	TGTGCCAGCAGCTTAGAAACACTAGCGGGGAGCTACGAGCAGTACTTC	CASSLETLAGSYEQYF
NA	TRBV6-5	TRBJ1-6	NA	TGTGCCAGCAGTTCGGGGGGATTGGGGGTTATTTCACCCCTCCACTTT	CASSSGGLGVISPLHF
NA	TRBV11-2	TRBJ1-2	NA	TGTGCCAGCAGCCTTCTAACGGAGACAGGCAGGCTCTATGGCTACACCTTC	CASSLLTETGRLYGYTF
once	TRBV15	TRBJ2-7	NA	TGTGCCACCAGCAGAGATGGGGGGGGCACCTACTACGAGCAGTACTTC	CATSRDGGGTYYEQYF
once	TRBV10-1	TRBJ1-6	TRBD1	TGCGCCAGGCGGACAGGGACCGGCGACTCACCCCTCCACTTT	CARRTGTGDSPLHF
NA	TRBV5-1	TRBJ1-2	NA	TGCGCCAGCAGCTCGACAGGAAACAACTATGGCTACACCTTC	CASSSTGNNYGYTF
NA	TRBV5-4	TRBJ1-4	TRBD1	TGTGCCAGCAGCTTAGGACAGGGGGGTGAAAAACTGTTTTTT	CASSLGQGGEKLFF
NA	TRBV28	TRBJ2-3	TRBD1	TGTGCCAGCAGTTTGCTAGACAGGGGCACAGATACGCAGTATTTT	CASSLLDRGTDTQYF
NA	TRBV19	TRBJ1-1	NA	TGTGCCAGTAGTATAGAACAGGGTCTCACTGAAGCTTTCTTT	CASSIEQGLTEAFF
few	TRBV28	TRBJ1-4	TRBD1	TGTGCCAGCAGTTTGGGGGGGACAGGTTTTAATGAAAAACTGTTTTTT	CASSLGGTGFNEKLFF
NA	TRBV7-2	TRBJ1-1	NA	TGTGCCAGCAGCGAGGACAGGAACACTGAAGCTTTCTTT	CASSEDRNTEAFF
once	TRBV28	TRBJ1-1	TRBD1	TGTGCCAGCAGTTCGGTCCCGGGACAGTATGAAGCTTTCTTT	CASSSVPGQYEAFF
NA	TRBV6-5	TRBJ1-1	TRBD1	TGTGCCAGCAGTCTACAGGGGCGAACTGAAGCTTTCTTT	CASSLQGRTEAFF
once	TRBV27	TRBJ2-7	TRBD1	TGTGCCAGCAGTTCGGCGACAGGGTTCTACGAGCAGTACTTC	CASSSATGFYEQYF
many	TRBV27	TRBJ1-5	NA	TGTGCCAGCAGGCCCGACGGGACTCCGGTAAAGCAGCCCCAGCATTTT	CASRPDGTPVKQPQHF
NA	TRBV5-8	TRBJ2-7	TRBD1	TGTGCCAGCAGCCCCATCACAGGGGGCTTCGAGCAGTACTTC	CASSPITGGFEQYF
NA	TRBV19	TRBJ1-1	NA	TGTGCCAGTAGAGTACAGGAATACACTGAAGCTTTCTTT	CASRVQEYTEAFF
few	TRBV19	TRBJ1-5	NA	TGTGCCAGTAGTATCCCGACCAGGGGACGCAATCAGCCCCAGCATTTT	CASSIPTRGRNQPQHF
NA	TRBV19	TRBJ2-7	NA	TGTGCCAGTAGTATAGGGCGGGACTACGAGCAGTACTTC	CASSIGRDYEQYF
NA	TRBV25-1	TRBJ2-5	TRBD2	TGTGCCAGCAGTGAGGGACTAGGGGAACAAGAGACCCAGTACTTC	CASSEGLGEQETQYF
NA	TRBV29-1	TRBJ2-1	NA	TGCAGCGTTGAAGGGAGTCAGCTCAATGAGCAGTTCTTC	CSVEGSQLNEQFF
NA	TRBV7-3	TRBJ2-2	NA	TGTGCCAGCAGCCCCGGTAGGGGGACCGGGGAGCTGTTTTTT	CASSPGRGTGELFF
NA	TRBV6-4	TRBJ2-3	TRBD2	TGTGCCAGCAGCCTTTGCTCTGGGACTAGCGGGGGCCTTAGCACAGATACGCAGTATTTT	CASSLCSGTSGGLSTDTQYF
NA	TRBV7-2	TRBJ2-1	NA	TGTGCCAGCAGCCTCAGATCCTACAATGAGCAGTTCTTC	CASSLRSYNEQFF
NA	TRBV6-5	TRBJ1-2	NA	TGTGCCAGCAGCAGGACAGAGAACTATGGCTACACCTTC	CASSRTENYGYTF
once	TRBV29-1	TRBJ1-3	NA	TGCAGCGCCAGGAGGGGCTCTGGAAACACCATATATTTT	CSARRGSGNTIYF
NA	TRBV19	TRBJ2-5	NA	TGTGCCAGTAGTATGACAGGGAGGGAGACCCAGTACTTC	CASSMTGRETQYF
NA	TRBV24-1	TRBJ2-2	NA	TGTGCCACCAGTGACCAAGGGGTGGAGGGTCCCTACACCGGGGAGCTGTTTTTT	CATSDQGVEGPYTGELFF
once	TRBV30	TRBJ2-7	NA	TGTGCCTGGAGCGGACTGGATGCCTACGAGCAGTACTTC	CAWSGLDAYEQYF
NA	TRBV6-2/TRBV6-3	TRBJ2-5	TRBD2	TGTGCCAGCAGCCGGGGACTAGCGGGAGTAGTCCCTCAAGAGACCCAGTACTTC	CASSRGLAGVVPQETQYF
few	TRBV5-8	TRBJ2-2	TRBD1	TGTGCCAGCTATGGAGGACAGGGGTACACTATGCGGGTCACCGGGGAGCTGTTTTTT	CASYGGQGYTMRVTGELFF
once	TRBV9	TRBJ2-3	NA	TGTGCCAGCAGCGTAGTACCTAGCCTCCCCACAGATACGCAGTATTTT	CASSVVPSLPTDTQYF
once	TRBV19	TRBJ1-2	NA	TGTGCCAGTAGTGCGGAGTATACAGGGCTGGTCGGTGGCTACACCTTC	CASSAEYTGLVGGYTF
NA	TRBV4-3	TRBJ2-7	NA	TGCGCCAGCAGCCAAGACAGACGGAGCTACGAGCAGTACTTC	CASSQDRRSYEQYF
once	TRBV19	TRBJ2-7	NA	TGTGCCAGTAGTATTCCGGGAGTCTCCTACGAGCAGTACTTC	CASSIPGVSYEQYF
NA	TRBV28	TRBJ1-2	TRBD1	TGTGCCAGCATCTTGTCAGGGGGCCTCGCTAGCGGCTACACCTTC	CASILSGGLASGYTF
NA	TRBV29-1	TRBJ2-3	NA	TGCAGCGTCCTGGCTGGTAGCAATACGCAGTATTTT	CSVLAGSNTQYF
NA	TRBV28	TRBJ1-3	NA	TGTGCCAGCAGTCCAAATGACATTCGAGGAAACACCATATATTTT	CASSPNDIRGNTIYF
few	TRBV10-3	TRBJ2-5	TRBD2	TGTGCCATCAGTGAATCAAGGACTAGCGGGGAAGAGACCCAGTACTTC	CAISESRTSGEETQYF
NA	TRBV6-2/TRBV6-3	TRBJ2-2	TRBD1	TGTGCCAGCAGTTACGACCTCAGGGGGACCGGGGAGCTGTTTTTT	CASSYDLRGTGELFF
NA	TRBV12-3/TRBV12-4	TRBJ2-2	NA	TGTGCCAGCAGTTTAACTCACACCGGGGAGCTGTTTTTT	CASSLTHTGELFF
NA	TRBV5-1	TRBJ1-4	TRBD1	TGCGCCAGCAGCTCCGGGACAGGCGGCTCAACTAATGAAAAACTGTTTTTT	CASSSGTGGSTNEKLFF
NA	TRBV6-2/TRBV6-3	TRBJ2-1	NA	TGTGCCAGCAGTCCCTATGATGAGCAGTTCTTC	CASSPYDEQFF
NA	TRBV10-3	TRBJ2-1	NA	TGTGCCATCAGTGAGTCCCGGGAGTGGGAGCAGTTCTTC	CAISESREWEQFF
NA	TRBV19	TRBJ2-6	TRBD2	TGTGCCAGTAGTGCCGGGACTAGGACCGCATCCCTACTCTCTGGGGCCAACGTCCTGACTTTC	CASSAGTRTASLLSGANVLTF
NA	TRBV6-2/TRBV6-3	TRBJ1-1	TRBD1	TGTGCCAGCAGTTACTCGAATCCCGGGACAGGCCCTGAAGCTTTCTTT	CASSYSNPGTGPEAFF
NA	TRBV6-5	TRBJ1-5	NA	TGTGCCAGCACTTTGACAGCTCACAATCAGCCCCAGCATTTT	CASTLTAHNQPQHF
NA	TRBV19	TRBJ2-1	NA	TGTGCCAGTAGTATAAGGCCTAGGAACGGGGTCGATGAGCAGTTCTTC	CASSIRPRNGVDEQFF
NA	TRBV7-2	TRBJ1-6	TRBD1	TGTGCCAGCAGCCTACACGGGACAGGGAATTCACCCCTCCACTTT	CASSLHGTGNSPLHF
NA	TRBV24-1	TRBJ1-2	TRBD1	TGTGCCACCAGTGATGAACAGGGGAACTATGGCTACACCTTC	CATSDEQGNYGYTF
NA	TRBV15	TRBJ1-1	TRBD1	TGTGCCACCAGCCAAGACAGGGTGGGGACTGAAGCTTTCTTT	CATSQDRVGTEAFF
NA	TRBV6-2/TRBV6-3	TRBJ2-1	NA	TGTGCCAGCAGTTACTCGCCCCTCATAGTTGGGAGCTCCTACAATGAGCAGTTCTTC	CASSYSPLIVGSSYNEQFF
NA	TRBV10-3	TRBJ1-1	NA	TGTGCCACGGGAGGGGCGAACACTGAAGCTTTCTTT	CATGGANTEAFF
NA	TRBV19	TRBJ2-2	TRBD1	TGTGCCTCGCGACAGGGGGGGACCGGGAAGCTGTTTTTT	CASRQGGTGKLFF
NA	TRBV7-3	TRBJ2-3	NA	TGTGCCAGCAGCGAAGGGGGACCTCGGACAGATACGCAGTATTTT	CASSEGGPRTDTQYF
few	TRBV30	TRBJ1-6	NA	TGTGCCTGGACAGGGGCTGATAATTCACCCCTCCACTTT	CAWTGADNSPLHF
NA	TRBV19	TRBJ2-3	NA	TGTGCCAGTAGTTTTCGGGGAACAGATACGCAGTATTTT	CASSFRGTDTQYF
NA	TRBV4-2	TRBJ2-5	NA	TGTGCCAGCAGCCAAGTCCTATCTGGTGGGGGGGAGACCCAGTACTTC	CASSQVLSGGGETQYF
NA	TRBV6-4	TRBJ1-1	NA	TGTGCCAGCAGTGACTCAGCAGGGATGAACACTGAAGCTTTCTTT	CASSDSAGMNTEAFF
NA	TRBV24-1	TRBJ2-3	TRBD2	TGTGCCACCAGTGATTACGGGACTAGCGGGGGGGCGACAGATACGCAGTATTTT	CATSDYGTSGGATDTQYF